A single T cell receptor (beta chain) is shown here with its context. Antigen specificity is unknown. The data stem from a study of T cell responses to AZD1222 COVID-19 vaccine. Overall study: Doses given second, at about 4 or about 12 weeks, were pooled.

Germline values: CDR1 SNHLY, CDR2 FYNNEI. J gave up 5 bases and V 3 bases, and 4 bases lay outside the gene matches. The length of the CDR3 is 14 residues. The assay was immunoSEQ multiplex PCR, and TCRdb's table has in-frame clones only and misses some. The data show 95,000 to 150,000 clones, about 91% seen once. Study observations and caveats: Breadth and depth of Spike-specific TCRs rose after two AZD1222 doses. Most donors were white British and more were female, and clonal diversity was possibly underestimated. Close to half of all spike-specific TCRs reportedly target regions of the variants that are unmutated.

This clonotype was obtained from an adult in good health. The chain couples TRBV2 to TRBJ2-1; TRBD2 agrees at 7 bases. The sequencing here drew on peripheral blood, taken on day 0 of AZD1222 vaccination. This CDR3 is CASSDAGLHNEQFF. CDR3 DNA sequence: TGTGCCAGCAGTGACGCGGGACTACACAATGAGCAGTTCTTC. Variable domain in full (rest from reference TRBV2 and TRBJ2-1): EPEVTQTPSHQVTQMGQEVILRCVPISNHLYFYWYRQILGQKVEFLVSFYNNEISEKSEIFDDQFSVERPDGSNFTLKIRSTKLEDSAMYFCASSDAGLHNEQFFGPGTRLTVL.